The 23 T cell receptor beta chains reported below all come from one sample, sequenced in a study of cytomegalovirus exposure and HLA in healthy donors. Vbeta (60) and Jbeta (13) primers were used in the PCR. Some clones are missing from TCRdb's copy, which holds only in-frame ones; the method was immunoSEQ multiplex PCR. The table lists some 150,000 clones, over 70% of them singletons. Sequencing used PBMCs. Every receptor here comes from a woman aged 40 to 50 in good health and CMV-seropositive.

V is TRBV5-1 and J is TRBJ2-1; 12 nucleotides agree with TRBD2. Trimming removed 4 bases from V and 7 bases from J; junction bases left unmatched: 12. This CDR3 is 17 amino acids long. Germline values: CDR1 SGHRS, CDR2 YFSETQ. The CDR3 loop is CASSPAASGGAGNEQFF. In DNA form, the CDR3 reads TGCGCCAGCAGCCCTGCGGCTAGCGGGGGGGCCGGGAATGAGCAGTTCTTC.

The V call is TRBV2, the J call TRBJ2-2, with TRBD1 matching over 10 bases. The CDR3 totals 15 residues. Trimming took 2 bases from V and 6 from J; bases not matched to a gene: 3. CDR1 is SNHLY, CDR2 FYNNEI, per germline. The CDR3 is CASSERQGAAGELFF. The DNA for the CDR3 is TGTGCCAGCAGTGAAAGACAGGGGGCGGCCGGGGAGCTGTTTTTT.

The chain is built from TRBV5-1 and TRBJ2-3; 8 bases fit TRBD2. CDR3 length: 17 residues. V dropped 1 base and J dropped 0; count of bases not matched to a gene: 7. The germline gives CDR1 SGHRS, CDR2 YFSETQ. The CDR3 DNA sequence: TGCGCCAGCAGCTTGTGGTCAAGCGGGGGAAGCACAGATACGCAGTATTTT. Translation: CASSLWSSGGSTDTQYF.

The chain is built from TRBV9 and TRBJ2-3, with D unresolved. The germline V gene has CDR1 SGDLS and CDR2 YYNGEE. The CDR3 is 13 residues long. V was trimmed by 4 bases and J by 4 bases, leaving 10 bases between them. CDR3 loop: CASSPSPSDTQYF. Written as DNA, the CDR3 is TGTGCCAGCAGCCCGAGCCCGTCAGATACGCAGTATTTT. The variable domain in full, completed from reference TRBV9 and TRBJ2-3, reads DSGVTQTPKHLITATGQRVTLRCSPRSGDLSVYWYQQSLDQGLQFLIQYYNGEERAKGNILERFSAQQFPDLHSELNLSSLELGDSALYFCASSPSPSDTQYFGPGTRLTVL.

The sample holds one count of this clone. The chain has TRBV6-1 and TRBJ2-7, with 9 bases aligning to TRBD1. V shed 6 bases, J shed 3 bases, and the junction held 6 bases outside the gene matches. This CDR3 comprises 14 residues. Per the germline V gene, CDR1 is MNHNS and CDR2 is SASEGT. In nucleotides, the CDR3 is TGTGCCAGCAGGTGGACAGGGGAAGGCTACGAGCAGTACTTC. Its translation: CASRWTGEGYEQYF.

This sequence joins TRBV6-5 and TRBJ1-1, with a tentative D call TRBD1 (6 bases). V was pared by 0 bases and J by 0 bases, with 8 bases between. CDR3 length equals 15 residues. Germline CDR1 is MNHEY and CDR2 is SVGAGI. CDR3 nucleotides: TGTGCCAGCAGTTACTCCGGACAGTTGAACACTGAAGCTTTCTTT. Protein sequence: CASSYSGQLNTEAFF.

J is TRBJ2-5 and V is TRBV11-2; TRBD1 matches 11 bases. Trimming at V came to 6 bases and at J to 2 bases, leaving 5 bases not matched to a gene. Germline V lookup: CDR1 SGHAT, CDR2 FQNNGV. The length of the CDR3 is 15 residues. In DNA form, the CDR3 reads TGTGCCAGCAGTTTCGGGACAGGGGGGCAAGAGACCCAGTACTTC. Its translation: CASSFGTGGQETQYF.

The chain uses TRBV6-1 and TRBJ1-1; 7 nucleotides align to TRBD1. The CDR3 has 15 amino acids. After removal of 4 bases from V and 0 bases from J, the junction contained 5 bases not matched to a gene. Germline loops: CDR1 MNHNS, CDR2 SASEGT. CDR3 protein: CASSATGVVNTEAFF. CDR3 DNA: TGTGCCAGCAGTGCTACAGGGGTTGTGAACACTGAAGCTTTCTTT.

Of note for this clone: One end of the junction fails to match germline, which may point to a read error. Other DNA sequences in this specimen translate into the identical CDR3. The chain employs TRBV5-5 and TRBJ1-1, with a tentative D call TRBD1 (5 bases). Germline V gene data show CDR1 as SGHKS and CDR2 as YYEKEE (reference sequence). This CDR3 comprises 15 residues. This chain's CDR3 is CASSALTAKNTEAFF. In DNA form, the CDR3 reads TGCGCCAGCAGCGCGTTGACAGCAAAGAACACTGAAGCTTTCTTT.

This chain links TRBV5-4 with TRBJ1-1; a weak D match, TRBD1 (5 bases). The CDR3 has 15 residues. Germline CDR1 and CDR2: SGHNT and YYREEE (reference sequence). The V end lost 0 bases, the J end lost 3 bases, and 12 bases lay between the germline ends. As DNA, the CDR3 is TGTGCCAGCAGCTTGGTTTCAGGGTGGGACACTGAAGCTTTCTTT. Residues: CASSLVSGWDTEAFF. Complete variable domain (other parts from reference TRBV5-4 and TRBJ1-1): ETGVTQSPTHLIKTRGQQVTLRCSSQSGHNTVSWYQQALGQGPQFIFQYYREEENGRGNFPPRFSGLQFPNYSSELNVNALELDDSALYLCASSLVSGWDTEAFFGQGTRLTVV.

This chain links TRBV2 with TRBJ2-7; D may be TRBD1 (6 bases). The CDR3 spans 16 residues. Per germline, CDR1 SNHLY and CDR2 FYNNEI. V was shortened by 6 bases and J by 2 bases, with 20 bases between the two germline ends. CDR3 nucleotide sequence: TGTGCCAGCAGCTCCTTACTTGACAGGCCCCCCTACGAGCAGTACTTC. This translates into CASSSLLDRPPYEQYF. Full variable domain (outside the CDR3, taken from reference TRBV2 and TRBJ2-7): EPEVTQTPSHQVTQMGQEVILRCVPISNHLYFYWYRQILGQKVEFLVSFYNNEISEKSEIFDDQFSVERPDGSNFTLKIRSTKLEDSAMYFCASSSLLDRPPYEQYFGPGTRLTVT.

This clone came up once. The genes are TRBV6-1 and TRBJ1-5; 7 bases map to TRBD1. Germline CDR1 is MNHNS and CDR2 is SASEGT. With V trimmed by 0 bases and J by 6 bases, 2 bases remained unmatched. The CDR3 totals 14 residues. Here the CDR3 reads CASSEANRGQPQHF. The CDR3 coding sequence is TGTGCCAGCAGTGAAGCTAACAGGGGTCAGCCCCAGCATTTT.

The rearrangement uses TRBV6-1 and TRBJ1-6, with a possible D match to TRBD1 (5 bases). The CDR3 is made up of 14 amino acids. The V and J ends lost 10 bases and 0 bases respectively, with 10 bases between them. CDR1 is MNHNS and CDR2 is SASEGT in the germline V gene. The DNA of the CDR3 is TGTGCCACACGACAGAGCTCCTATAATTCACCCCTCCACTTT. It specifies CATRQSSYNSPLHF.

The rearrangement uses TRBV6-5 and TRBJ2-1; D is unresolved. V was clipped by 8 bases and J by 3 bases, with 17 bases between them. This CDR3 has 15 residues. In germline, CDR1 is MNHEY, CDR2 SVGAGI. The CDR3 coding sequence is TGTGCCAGCCGCCCCCAGCGCCACCTCTACAATGAGCAGTTCTTC. This sequence encodes CASRPQRHLYNEQFF.

This chain connects TRBV6-1 to TRBJ1-3, with TRBD1 matching 9 bases. Germline V gene data show CDR1 as MNHNS and CDR2 as SASEGT. This CDR3 comprises 13 residues. V lost 10 bases and J lost 4; bases outside the gene matches: 5. Here the CDR3 DNA reads TGTGCCACAAACAGGGGGCCCGGAAACACCATATATTTT. Amino acid sequence: CATNRGPGNTIYF.

This clone was detected a few times. The chain joins TRBV7-3 to TRBJ2-1; 8 bases map to TRBD2. The CDR3 extends over 14 amino acids. V was clipped by 6 bases and J by 3 bases; unmatched bases: 4. CDR1 is SGHTA, CDR2 FQGTGA, per germline. The CDR3 nucleotides read TGTGCCAGCAGTGAGCGGGGGAGCTACAATGAGCAGTTCTTC. It is translated as CASSERGSYNEQFF.

The rearrangement links TRBV5-1 to TRBJ1-6, with 9 bases identical to TRBD1. The CDR3 loop spans 15 amino acids. The V gene's germline CDR1 is SGHRS and CDR2 YFSETQ. V shed 7 bases, J shed 7 bases, and the junction held 9 bases outside the gene matches. CDR3 coding DNA: TGCGCCAGCTCCTATGCCGGGACAGGGAATTCACCCCTCCACTTT. Translation gives CASSYAGTGNSPLHF.

The rearrangement links TRBV27 to TRBJ1-2; D possibly corresponds to TRBD1 (5 bases). V dropped 6 bases and J dropped 2 bases, with 16 bases sitting between them. This CDR3 spans 15 amino acids. Germline V gene data show CDR1 as MNHEY and CDR2 as SMNVEV (reference sequence). The CDR3 here is CASSALTVNNYGYTF. CDR3 nucleotides: TGTGCCAGCAGCGCCTTGACAGTTAACAACTATGGCTACACCTTC.

The rearrangement links TRBV28 to TRBJ1-1, with TRBD1 matching 7 bases. V gave up 5 bases and J gave up 11 bases; unmatched junction bases: 8. In germline, CDR1 is MDHEN, CDR2 SYDVKM. This CDR3 is built from 12 residues. Here the CDR3 reads CASSTTTGSAFF. The DNA of the CDR3 is TGTGCCAGCAGTACCACGACAGGGAGCGCTTTCTTT.

This clone was counted only a few times. The chain is built from TRBV10-2 and TRBJ2-1, with a weak D call TRBD1 (5 bases). Germline CDR1 and CDR2: WSHSY and SAAADI. CDR3 length equals 14 residues. V shed 4 bases and J shed 1 base, with 8 bases lying between them. The CDR3 protein is CASSVGVSYNEQFF. The DNA of the CDR3 is TGCGCCAGCAGTGTAGGGGTATCCTACAATGAGCAGTTCTTC.

The chain combines TRBV7-3 with TRBJ1-1, with 7 bases fitting TRBD1. Germline CDR1 is SGHTA and CDR2 is FQGTGA. The junction had 6 bases not matched to a gene; V was cut back by 4 bases and J by 1 base. This CDR3 has 15 residues. The CDR3 region is CASSSRGGQNTEAFF. The CDR3, as DNA: TGTGCCAGCAGCTCCCGAGGGGGCCAGAACACTGAAGCTTTCTTT. The complete variable domain, with remaining parts taken from reference TRBV7-3 and TRBJ1-1, reads GAGVSQTPSNKVTEKGKYVELRCDPISGHTALYWYRQSLGQGPEFLIYFQGTGAADDSGLPNDRFFAVRPEGSVSTLKIQRTERGDSAVYLCASSSRGGQNTEAFFGQGTRLTVV.

The chain links TRBV5-4 to TRBJ1-1; unclear D gene. Germline V gene data show CDR1 as SGHNT and CDR2 as YYREEE (reference sequence). The CDR3 is made up of 15 amino acids. Trimming removed 4 bases at V and 0 bases at J, with 13 bases between. The CDR3 DNA follows: TGTGCCAGCAGCCGCGAGGAGCGAATGAACACTGAAGCTTTCTTT. Residues: CASSREERMNTEAFF.

This chain links TRBV6-5 with TRBJ1-2, with TRBD1 as a possible D gene (5 bases). Germline V gene sequence: CDR1 MNHEY, CDR2 SVGAGI. Trimming removed 5 bases at V and 2 bases at J, with 12 bases between. The CDR3 extends over 14 amino acids. The CDR3 is CASSPRVTNYGYTF. Here the CDR3 DNA reads TGTGCCAGCAGTCCCAGGGTAACGAACTATGGCTACACCTTC.